One sample yielded the 27 T cell receptor beta chains listed below, sequenced in a study of shared clonotypes between healthy human individuals. Sequencing was performed with immunoSEQ multiplex PCR; in TCRdb, only in-frame clones are kept and a portion is missing. The table has 1 million to 1.2 million clones, 70% to 80% seen once. Input material: memory CD4+ T cells from PBMCs. Subset described: CD45RA-negative fraction. These TCRs come from a man aged 18 to 30 in good health. Some clones in this sample may be carry-over from other donors' samples.

The chain couples TRBV7-9 to TRBJ1-1, with 7 positions matching TRBD1. Germline-derived CDR1 and CDR2 are SEHNR and FQNEAQ (reference sequence). V lost 5 bases to trimming and J lost 3 bases; unmatched junction nucleotides: 9. The CDR3 has 15 amino acids. The CDR3 sequence: CASSQAAGGDTEAFF. The CDR3 region has the DNA TGTGCCAGCAGCCAAGCGGCAGGGGGGGACACTGAAGCTTTCTTT.

The chain uses TRBV10-3 and TRBJ1-5; 8 nucleotides align to TRBD1. V was pared by 1 base and J by 3 bases, with 5 bases of the junction left unmatched. CDR1 and CDR2 (germline): ENHRY, SYGVKD. CDR3 size: 16 residues. CDR3 coding DNA: TGTGCCATCAGTGAGTACCAGGGGGCGGACAATCAGCCCCAGCATTTT. As protein: CAISEYQGADNQPQHF.

The chain combines TRBV7-6 with TRBJ2-4; D is ambiguous. Germline CDR1 reads SGHVS; CDR2 reads FNYEAQ. This CDR3 spans 13 amino acids. V dropped 5 bases and J dropped 1 base, with 6 bases sitting between them. CDR3: CASSTNAKNIQYF. The CDR3 region has the DNA TGTGCCAGCAGCACGAATGCCAAAAACATTCAGTACTTC. Supplemented by reference TRBV7-6 and TRBJ2-4, the full variable domain reads GAGVSQSPRYKVTKRGQDVALRCDPISGHVSLYWYRQALGQGPEFLTYFNYEAQQDKSGLPNDRFSAERPEGSISTLTIQRTEQRDSAMYRCASSTNAKNIQYFGAGTRLSVL.

This clone was counted between two and nine times. This sample includes further DNA sequences coding for the same CDR3. The V gene is TRBV9, the J gene TRBJ2-5, with 9 bases aligning to TRBD2. The germline gives CDR1 SGDLS, CDR2 YYNGEE. The CDR3 has 16 amino acids. V gave up 0 bases and J gave up 3 bases; unmatched junction bases: 6. The DNA of the CDR3 is TGTGCCAGCAGCGTAGGGTTCCTAGCGGGAAAAGAGACCCAGTACTTC. Protein: CASSVGFLAGKETQYF.

Only one count was recorded for this clone. The junction differs from germline at one of its ends, possibly a read error. This chain links TRBV25-1 with TRBJ2-2; the match to TRBD2 covers 11 bases. The CDR3 has 16 amino acids. Per the germline V gene, CDR1 is MGHDK and CDR2 is SYGVNS. The CDR3 nucleotides read TGTGCCAGCAGTAGTCGACTAGCGGGATATGCCGGCGAGCTGTTTTTT. This gives the protein CASSSRLAGYAGELFF.

The chain couples TRBV7-2 to TRBJ1-1; D remains unclear. V gave up 4 bases and J gave up 2 bases, with 8 bases separating them. This CDR3 comprises 13 residues. The germline gives CDR1 SGHTA, CDR2 FQGNSA. CDR3 loop: CASSSTVNTEAFF. Here the CDR3 DNA reads TGTGCCAGCAGCTCAACAGTTAACACTGAAGCTTTCTTT. Filled out from reference TRBV7-2 and TRBJ1-1, the complete variable domain reads GAGVSQSPSNKVTEKGKDVELRCDPISGHTALYWYRQSLGQGLEFLIYFQGNSAPDKSGLPSDRFSAERTGGSVSTLTIQRTQQEDSAVYLCASSSTVNTEAFFGQGTRLTVV.

The table lists this clone with a few counts. This rearrangement joins TRBV9 to TRBJ2-5, with TRBD2 identical over 9 bases. V was clipped by 5 bases and J by 3 bases; unmatched bases: 2. CDR1 is SGDLS, CDR2 YYNGEE, per germline. This CDR3 contains 13 residues. CDR3 loop: CASSSGSEETQYF. The CDR3 DNA reads TGTGCCAGCAGTAGCGGGAGTGAAGAGACCCAGTACTTC.

The V call is TRBV28, the J call TRBJ1-1, with TRBD1 matching 7 bases. Germline V gene sequence: CDR1 MDHEN, CDR2 SYDVKM. The CDR3 runs 14 residues. The trim removed 6 bases at V and 4 bases at J, leaving 8 bases unmatched. The CDR3 DNA sequence: TGTGCCAGCAGCCTGGGACAGAGTAGCACTGAAGCTTTCTTT. This sequence encodes CASSLGQSSTEAFF.

CDR3 in amino acids: CASSLRDTIYF. CDR3 sequence (DNA): TGTGCCAGCAGCTTGAGAGACACCATATATTTT. The chain recombines TRBV5-6 with TRBJ1-3; no reliable D call. With 1 base removed from V and 8 bases from J, the gap between germline ends came to 4 bases. CDR3 length: 11 amino acids. Germline CDR1 is SGHDT and CDR2 is YYEEEE.

Concerning this clone: Other DNA sequences from this sample encode an identical CDR3 as well. V is TRBV7-9 and J is TRBJ2-5, with 8 bases that match TRBD1. V trimming: 1 base; J trimming: 2 bases; junction bases outside the gene matches: 0. Germline V CDR1 and CDR2: SEHNR, FQNEAQ (reference sequence). The CDR3 is made up of 14 amino acids. CDR3 bases: TGTGCCAGCAGCTTAGACAGGGGGCAAGAGACCCAGTACTTC. Encoded protein: CASSLDRGQETQYF.

The genes are TRBV5-4 and TRBJ2-1, with TRBD2 matching 11 bases. This CDR3 is 16 amino acids long. V shed 4 bases and J 7 bases; nucleotides not matched to a gene: 10. CDR1 and CDR2 (germline): SGHNT, YYREEE (reference sequence). CDR3 sequence (DNA): TGTGCCAGCAGCCCAAATAGCGGGAGGGCCAGAAATGAGCAGTTCTTC. It codes for CASSPNSGRARNEQFF.

Comment on this clone: The identical CDR3 is also encoded by other nucleotide sequences in the sample. The chain uses TRBV18 and TRBJ1-4; no definite D call. The ends were cut back, 2 bases at V and 6 bases at J, with 7 bases in the middle. Germline CDR1 reads KGHSH; CDR2 reads LQKENI. The CDR3 has 13 residues. CDR3 loop: CASSPGSDEKLFF. CDR3 DNA: TGTGCCAGCTCACCAGGAAGCGATGAAAAACTGTTTTTT.

This clone showed up just once. The genes are TRBV7-3 and TRBJ2-2; D remains ambiguous. V was trimmed by 5 bases and J by 5 bases, leaving 9 bases between them. Looked up from germline, CDR1 is SGHTA and CDR2 is FQGTGA. This CDR3 is 13 amino acids long. CDR3 region: CASSPKVTGELFF. In DNA, the CDR3 is TGTGCCAGCAGCCCTAAGGTGACCGGGGAGCTGTTTTTT.

The rearrangement joins TRBV6-1 to TRBJ2-2; D not resolved. CDR3 length: 14 residues. Trimming removed 5 bases from V and 13 bases from J, with 20 bases in between. Germline values: CDR1 MNHNS, CDR2 SASEGT. The chain's CDR3 is CASSPPRRFSGLFF. CDR3 nucleotide sequence: TGTGCCAGCAGTCCCCCCCGGCGGTTTTCAGGGCTGTTTTTT.

Worth noting for this clone: The same CDR3 can be traced to other DNA sequences in this sample. The chain joins TRBV9 to TRBJ1-3, with unresolved D. CDR1 is SGDLS, CDR2 YYNGEE, per germline. The CDR3 length is 12 residues. V was clipped by 0 bases and J by 7 bases, with 5 bases between them. CDR3 in DNA: TGTGCCAGCAGCGTAGGTGGGAACACCATATATTTT. Translated: CASSVGGNTIYF.

The sample holds a few counts of this clone. The genes are TRBV29-1 and TRBJ2-5; the D is unclear. This CDR3 spans 12 amino acids. From germline, CDR1 is SQVTM and CDR2 ANQGSEA. V was trimmed by 6 bases and J by 5 bases, leaving 13 bases between them. The CDR3 loop reads CSVLDSGETQYF. The DNA for the CDR3 is TGCAGCGTCCTGGATAGTGGGGAGACCCAGTACTTC. Filled out from reference TRBV29-1 and TRBJ2-5, the complete variable domain reads SAVISQKPSRDICQRGTSLTIQCQVDSQVTMMFWYRQQPGQSLTLIATANQGSEATYESGFVIDKFPISRPNLTFSTLTVSNMSPEDSSIYLCSVLDSGETQYFGPGTRLLVL.

J is TRBJ2-3 and V is TRBV29-1; a possible D gene is TRBD1 (5 bases). V lost 5 bases to trimming and J lost 0 bases, with 9 bases between them. Germline V lookup: CDR1 SQVTM, CDR2 ANQGSEA. The CDR3 has 13 amino acids. CDR3: CSVPQVSTDTQYF. The CDR3 DNA follows: TGCAGCGTTCCACAGGTTAGCACAGATACGCAGTATTTT.

J is TRBJ2-1 and V is TRBV5-4; TRBD2 aligns across 9 bases. The CDR3 length is 14 residues. V lost 4 bases and J lost 14; bases outside the gene matches: 13. Germline loops: CDR1 SGHNT, CDR2 YYREEE (reference sequence). In DNA form, the CDR3 reads TGTGCCAGCAGCCTGATTGGGGCGGGAGGGCCCGAGTTCTTC. Its translation is CASSLIGAGGPEFF.

V gene TRBV6-6 combines with J gene TRBJ1-1; 10 bases are shared with TRBD1. Per the germline V gene, CDR1 is MNHNY and CDR2 is SVGAGI (reference sequence). The CDR3 contains 15 residues. J lost 3 bases, V lost 6 bases, and 7 bases had no gene match. The CDR3 DNA reads as TGTGCCAGCAGAACTACCGGGACAGGGGACACTGAAGCTTTCTTT. It translates to CASRTTGTGDTEAFF.

V and J are TRBV6-5 and TRBJ2-1; 10 bases are shared with TRBD2. From germline, CDR1 is MNHEY and CDR2 SVGAGI. This CDR3 has 15 residues. V trimming: 6 bases; J trimming: 0 bases; junction bases outside the gene matches: 2. The CDR3 here is CASRRLAGSYNEQFF. The CDR3 bases are TGTGCCAGCAGGCGACTAGCGGGCTCCTACAATGAGCAGTTCTTC.

This chain links TRBV7-9 with TRBJ1-3; D gene uncertain. There are 15 residues in the CDR3. The germline V gene encodes CDR1 SEHNR and CDR2 FQNEAQ (reference sequence). V dropped 2 bases and J dropped 0 bases, with 8 bases sitting between them. The CDR3 DNA sequence: TGTGCCAGCAGCTTAAGCCAGGCCTCTGGAAACACCATATATTTT. Translated, it gives CASSLSQASGNTIYF.

The rearrangement joins TRBV25-1 to TRBJ2-7; D tentatively reads TRBD1 or TRBD2 (6 bases each). CDR1 is MGHDK and CDR2 is SYGVNS in the germline V gene. V lost 7 bases, J lost 1 base, and 11 bases lay in between. This CDR3 is 13 amino acids long. The CDR3: CASKRGDSYEQYF. The CDR3 nucleotides read TGTGCCAGCAAAAGGGGGGATTCCTACGAGCAGTACTTC.

V gene TRBV6-5 combines with J gene TRBJ1-6; D gene unclear. CDR1 and CDR2 (germline): MNHEY, SVGAGI. The V end was cut by 11 bases, the J end by 1 base, with 9 bases between. The CDR3 is made up of 13 amino acids. The CDR3 loop reads CASRGSYNSPLHF. Here the CDR3 DNA reads TGTGCCTCTCGCGGGTCCTATAATTCACCCCTCCACTTT.

As to this clone: Distinct nucleotide sequences in the sample also encode this CDR3. The chain is built from TRBV7-3 and TRBJ2-3, with TRBD1 as a possible D gene (6 bases). The CDR3 extends over 14 amino acids. Germline loops: CDR1 SGHTA, CDR2 FQGTGA. With 0 bases removed from V and 6 bases from J, the gap between germline ends came to 10 bases. CDR3 coding DNA: TGTGCCAGCAGCTTAACGGGGGCTGCGGATACGCAGTATTTT. Translation: CASSLTGAADTQYF.

The V call is TRBV28, the J call TRBJ2-7, with D perhaps TRBD2 (5 bases). The CDR3 is 17 residues long. The V end lost 3 bases, the J end lost 4 bases, and 22 bases lay between the germline ends. Germline CDR1 reads MDHEN; CDR2 reads SYDVKM. CDR3 loop: CASSFNPNVRRYYEQYF. The CDR3 DNA reads TGTGCCAGCAGTTTCAATCCTAACGTCCGGAGGTATTACGAGCAGTACTTC.

This clone has more than one count but fewer than ten. The rearrangement uses TRBV28 and TRBJ2-1; 8 bases align to TRBD2. The ends lost 6 bases at V and 1 base at J; junction bases unmatched: 5. The CDR3 is 15 residues long. Germline V gives CDR1 MDHEN, CDR2 SYDVKM. The CDR3 sequence is CASSSSGGSYNEQFF. CDR3 coding DNA: TGTGCCAGCAGCTCCAGCGGGGGTTCCTACAATGAGCAGTTCTTC.

This sequence joins TRBV9 and TRBJ1-4; D not certain. The CDR3 spans 15 residues. The V end lost 0 bases, the J end lost 0 bases, and 6 bases lay between the germline ends. The germline CDR1 and CDR2 sequences are SGDLS and YYNGEE. This chain's CDR3 is CASSVVGATNEKLFF. The DNA for the CDR3 is TGTGCCAGCAGCGTAGTTGGGGCAACTAATGAAAAACTGTTTTTT.